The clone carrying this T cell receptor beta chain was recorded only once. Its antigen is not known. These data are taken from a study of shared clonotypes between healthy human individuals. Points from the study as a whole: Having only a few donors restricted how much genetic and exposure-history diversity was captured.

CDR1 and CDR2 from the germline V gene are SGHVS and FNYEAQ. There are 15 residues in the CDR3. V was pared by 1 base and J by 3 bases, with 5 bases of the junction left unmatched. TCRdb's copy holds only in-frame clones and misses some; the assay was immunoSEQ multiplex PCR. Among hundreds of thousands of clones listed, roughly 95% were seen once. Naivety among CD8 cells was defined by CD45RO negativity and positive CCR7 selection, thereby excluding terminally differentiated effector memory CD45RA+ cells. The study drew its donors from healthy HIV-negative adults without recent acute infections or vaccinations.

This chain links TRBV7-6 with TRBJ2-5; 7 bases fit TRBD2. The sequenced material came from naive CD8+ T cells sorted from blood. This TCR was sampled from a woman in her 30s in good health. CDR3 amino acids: CASSLVLARKETQYF. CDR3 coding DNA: TGTGCCAGCAGCTTAGTACTAGCGCGTAAAGAGACCCAGTACTTC.